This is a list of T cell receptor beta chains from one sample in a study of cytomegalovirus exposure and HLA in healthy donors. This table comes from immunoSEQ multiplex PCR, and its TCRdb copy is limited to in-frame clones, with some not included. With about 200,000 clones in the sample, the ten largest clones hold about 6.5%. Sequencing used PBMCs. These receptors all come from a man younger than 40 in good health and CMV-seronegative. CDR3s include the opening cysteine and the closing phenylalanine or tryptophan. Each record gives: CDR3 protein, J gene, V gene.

CDR3aa: CASRPGTGGKGYTF; j_gene: TRBJ1-2; v_gene: TRBV19
CDR3aa: CAGDPAGGFELFF; j_gene: TRBJ1-4; v_gene: TRBV30
CDR3aa: CASSVASRRGMETQYF; j_gene: TRBJ2-5; v_gene: TRBV9
CDR3aa: CASSLEGRNEQFF; j_gene: TRBJ2-1; v_gene: TRBV2
CDR3aa: CAWSDRSNQPQHF; j_gene: TRBJ1-5; v_gene: TRBV30
CDR3aa: CASSPLTSGRYEQYF; j_gene: TRBJ2-7; v_gene: TRBV4-1
CDR3aa: CASSLQSYEQYF; j_gene: TRBJ2-7; v_gene: TRBV11-2
CDR3aa: CASSLAGQSSGNTIYF; j_gene: TRBJ1-3; v_gene: TRBV5-1
CDR3aa: CASSEGANTGELFF; j_gene: TRBJ2-2; v_gene: TRBV2
CDR3aa: CASSLEGASGAYEQYF; j_gene: TRBJ2-7; v_gene: TRBV7-2
CDR3aa: CASSKPGQGYGYTF; j_gene: TRBJ1-2; v_gene: TRBV27
CDR3aa: CASSLEDQAPEQYF; j_gene: TRBJ2-7; v_gene: TRBV11-3
CDR3aa: CASSVDRGRYEQYF; j_gene: TRBJ2-7; v_gene: TRBV7-9
CDR3aa: CASSARTGGDTQYF; j_gene: TRBJ2-3; v_gene: TRBV7-9
CDR3aa: CASTPGTGGGRPQHF; j_gene: TRBJ1-5; v_gene: TRBV28
CDR3aa: CASSPGQGSTDTQYF; j_gene: TRBJ2-3; v_gene: TRBV18
CDR3aa: CAISAGDANPKKLFF; j_gene: TRBJ1-4; v_gene: TRBV10-3
CDR3aa: CASSPAGTSVNNEQFF; j_gene: TRBJ2-1; v_gene: TRBV7-8
CDR3aa: CAWNRQGPEKLFF; j_gene: TRBJ1-4; v_gene: TRBV30
CDR3aa: CSVGVWASGSGANVLTF; j_gene: TRBJ2-6; v_gene: TRBV29-1
CDR3aa: CASSLVRGGTYNEQFF; j_gene: TRBJ2-1; v_gene: TRBV5-4
CDR3aa: CASAPPDRAEYGYTF; j_gene: TRBJ1-2; v_gene: TRBV6-1
CDR3aa: CASSYGLGMQYF; j_gene: TRBJ2-7; v_gene: TRBV5-6
CDR3aa: CASSPPLAGAPPPSGANVLTF; j_gene: TRBJ2-6; v_gene: TRBV4-2
CDR3aa: CASQPSGDSYNEQFF; j_gene: TRBJ2-1; v_gene: TRBV5-1
CDR3aa: CASSEFGLNTGELFF; j_gene: TRBJ2-2; v_gene: TRBV25-1
CDR3aa: CASSPGTGLGYEQYF; j_gene: TRBJ2-7; v_gene: TRBV11-2
CDR3aa: CASSLFGRAQDTQYF; j_gene: TRBJ2-3; v_gene: TRBV27
CDR3aa: CARSLGSGGLGEKLFF; j_gene: TRBJ1-4; v_gene: TRBV5-3
CDR3aa: CASSFRPDRAVEYGYTF; j_gene: TRBJ1-2; v_gene: TRBV5-1
CDR3aa: CASSHPSSYNEQFF; j_gene: TRBJ2-1; v_gene: TRBV4-1
CDR3aa: CASSLRSGQGAALYEQYF; j_gene: TRBJ2-7; v_gene: TRBV28
CDR3aa: CAWRGTVYNEQFF; j_gene: TRBJ2-1; v_gene: TRBV30
CDR3aa: CASQRQGVPEAFF; j_gene: TRBJ1-1; v_gene: TRBV2
CDR3aa: CASSLSGQGIDEQFF; j_gene: TRBJ2-1; v_gene: TRBV7-2
CDR3aa: CASSVRTGTEQFF; j_gene: TRBJ2-1; v_gene: TRBV9
CDR3aa: CASSISGIHGYTF; j_gene: TRBJ1-2; v_gene: TRBV19
CDR3aa: CASSDLGQSPRGGGYTF; j_gene: TRBJ1-2; v_gene: TRBV2
CDR3aa: CASSYSRGRGNYEQYF; j_gene: TRBJ2-7; v_gene: TRBV6-5
CDR3aa: CASSGGFQPQHF; j_gene: TRBJ1-5; v_gene: TRBV27
CDR3aa: CATSKPGQLPDTQYF; j_gene: TRBJ2-3; v_gene: TRBV15
CDR3aa: CASSFEDTEAFF; j_gene: TRBJ1-1; v_gene: TRBV28
CDR3aa: CASSPLAGDQETQYF; j_gene: TRBJ2-5; v_gene: TRBV5-1
CDR3aa: CASRQLQNTEAFF; j_gene: TRBJ1-1; v_gene: TRBV6-5
CDR3aa: CASSLGTSYNEQFF; j_gene: TRBJ2-1; v_gene: TRBV7-3